A selection of T cell receptor beta chains follows, all from one sample in a study of T cell changes during pregnancy in multiple sclerosis. Sequenced by immunoSEQ multiplex PCR; TCRdb stores in-frame clones only, minus some. Of 38,000 or so clones listed, approximately 92% are singletons. This specimen was CD8+ T cells from peripheral blood mononuclear cells, taken in the first trimester of pregnancy. These receptors were obtained from a female donor with multiple sclerosis, enrolled in a pregnancy study. Each CDR3 is given with its conserved first and last residue. Each record gives: CDR3 length, D gene, clone size, V gene, J gene, CDR3 protein, CDR3 DNA. D genes are given only for firm matches. The listing skips clone size in some rows; elsewhere it reads once, few, many or a size class.

18	.	.	TRBV11-2	TRBJ1-4	CASSSPTTFEAHPEKLFF	TGTGCCAGCAGTTCTCCGACCACCTTCGAGGCACATCCTGAAAAACTGTTTTTT
11	.	.	TRBV11-2	TRBJ2-7	CASSLAEGQYF	TGTGCCAGCAGCTTGGCAGAGGGGCAGTACTTC
13	.	.	TRBV6-5	TRBJ1-2	CASGGGSFYGYTF	TGTGCCAGTGGGGGGGGGTCCTTCTATGGCTACACCTTC
14	.	once	TRBV30	TRBJ1-1	CAWILGGVYTEAFF	TGTGCCTGGATCCTGGGGGGTGTTTACACTGAAGCTTTCTTT
14	.	.	TRBV7-8	TRBJ2-7	CASSDSVGTHEQYF	TGTGCCAGCAGCGACAGTGTTGGTACCCACGAGCAGTACTTC
16	TRBD1	.	TRBV14	TRBJ1-2	CAINPGQGLVSYGYTF	TGTGCCATCAATCCGGGACAGGGCTTAGTTTCCTATGGCTACACCTTC
14	TRBD1	few	TRBV5-4	TRBJ1-1	CASSWDRANTEAFF	TGTGCCAGCAGCTGGGACAGGGCTAACACTGAAGCTTTCTTT
18	TRBD2	once	TRBV7-2	TRBJ2-1	CASSNSGGAFSPAGEQFF	TGTGCCAGCAGCAATAGCGGGGGGGCCTTTTCACCCGCGGGTGAGCAGTTCTTC
12	.	.	TRBV6-6	TRBJ1-5	CASSPEDQPQHF	TGTGCCAGCAGCCCGGAGGATCAGCCCCAGCATTTT
13	.	.	TRBV6-5	TRBJ1-6	CASSGGGLSPLHF	TGTGCCAGCAGTGGGGGGGGGCTTTCACCCCTCCACTTT
14	TRBD1	.	TRBV11-2	TRBJ2-1	CASSSTGNRNEQFF	TGTGCCAGCAGCTCGACAGGGAATCGGAATGAGCAGTTCTTC
13	TRBD1	.	TRBV11-3	TRBJ1-2	CASGTGTGYGYTF	TGTGCCAGCGGAACCGGGACAGGCTATGGCTACACCTTC
14	TRBD1	.	TRBV9	TRBJ2-1	CASSNRDRVDEQFF	TGTGCCAGCAGCAACCGGGACAGGGTGGATGAGCAGTTCTTC
16	.	.	TRBV2	TRBJ1-1	CASSAWQGHMNTEAFF	TGTGCCAGCAGTGCTTGGCAGGGACACATGAACACTGAAGCTTTCTTT
13	.	.	TRBV19	TRBJ1-1	CASSTHSGTEAFF	TGTGCCAGTAGTACCCATTCGGGGACTGAAGCTTTCTTT
15	TRBD2	.	TRBV9	TRBJ2-7	CASSVATTSGDEQYF	TGTGCCAGCAGCGTAGCTACGACTAGCGGGGACGAGCAGTACTTC
15	TRBD2	once	TRBV6-1	TRBJ2-5	CASSEGGGVLETQYF	TGTGCCAGCAGTGAAGGCGGGGGGGTATTAGAGACCCAGTACTTC
13	TRBD2	.	TRBV7-7	TRBJ2-1	CASSLDTSDEQFF	TGTGCTAGCAGCTTAGACACTAGCGATGAGCAGTTCTTC
14	TRBD1	.	TRBV5-6	TRBJ1-4	CASSPTGGEEKLFF	TGTGCCAGCAGCCCGACAGGGGGTGAAGAAAAACTGTTTTTT
14	TRBD1	.	TRBV29-1	TRBJ2-2	CSVAGTGVTGELFF	TGCAGCGTTGCCGGTACAGGGGTCACCGGGGAGCTGTTTTTT
14	TRBD1	once	TRBV27	TRBJ2-5	CASSMSTGQQTQYF	TGTGCCAGCAGTATGTCGACAGGGCAACAGACCCAGTACTTC
15	.	.	TRBV7-6	TRBJ2-1	CASSFSPLPGNEQFF	TGTGCCAGCAGCTTCTCTCCTCTACCCGGCAATGAGCAGTTCTTC
14	.	.	TRBV27	TRBJ1-1	CASKTAGGETEAFF	TGTGCCAGCAAAACTGCGGGGGGAGAAACTGAAGCTTTCTTT
15	.	many	TRBV11-2	TRBJ2-1	CASSLMQGMYNEQFF	TGTGCCAGCAGCTTAATGCAGGGTATGTACAATGAGCAGTTCTTC
13	.	.	TRBV9	TRBJ1-1	CASSVGDTTEAFF	TGTGCCAGCAGCGTAGGGGACACCACTGAAGCTTTCTTT
16	TRBD1	once	TRBV14	TRBJ2-7	CASSHLGGRSSYEQYF	TGTGCCAGCAGCCACCTAGGGGGCAGGAGCTCCTACGAGCAGTACTTC
14	TRBD2	.	TRBV19	TRBJ2-7	CASSGRGATYEQYF	TGTGCCAGTAGTGGGCGGGGGGCCACCTACGAGCAGTACTTC
18	TRBD1	.	TRBV25-1	TRBJ1-1	CASSAQTPTGGESTEAFF	TGTGCCAGCAGTGCACAGACCCCTACAGGGGGAGAAAGTACTGAAGCTTTCTTT
13	.	.	TRBV27	TRBJ1-1	CASSPRGGLKAFF	TGTGCCAGCAGTCCCCGCGGGGGTTTGAAAGCTTTCTTT